This paragraph reports one T cell receptor beta chain. Its antigen is currently unknown. This entry is derived from a study of beta chain features in type 1 diabetes. Notes on the study in general: Within each of all four CD4+ subsets, Type 1 diabetes patients had TCRB CDR3s that were moderately but significantly shorter.

cDNA synthesis used the whole RNA isolate, giving expressed TCRB sequences. Repertoires were generated with immunoSEQ multiplex PCR, while TCRdb's copy carries only in-frame clones and drops some. The sample contains 630,000 or so clones, about an eighth of which appear only once. This CDR3 is 14 amino acids long. V shed 4 bases, J shed 2 bases, and the junction held 2 bases outside the gene matches. Germline-derived CDR1 and CDR2 are SGHNT and YYREEE (reference sequence). The receptor comes from a man between 18 and 29 years old with type 1 diabetes. The gene calls are TRBV5-4 and TRBJ2-5; 10 bases agree with TRBD1. What was sequenced was naive CD4+ T cells from blood. CDR3 sequence: CASSQGQGQETQYF. The CDR3 DNA reads TGTGCCAGCAGCCAGGGACAGGGGCAAGAGACCCAGTACTTC.